This T cell receptor beta chain comes out of a study of blood T cells in healthy people across ages. The V end lost 5 bases, the J end lost 0 bases, and 13 bases lay between the germline ends. Germline CDR1 LGHDT, CDR2 YNNKEL (reference sequence). This CDR3 is built from 15 residues. For the second PCR, which ran for about 6 to 11 cycles, a sample-barcoded 5' primer and a J-beta primer mix were used. TCRdb re-called the 5' RACE reads with MiXCR, one entry per CDR3 protein. The sample lists some 900,000 distinct CDR3 sequences; roughly 50% were seen once. A note on this clonotype: No antigen is known for it.

Study results and limitations: Older individuals had lower TCR beta diversity per million T cells (the decline was roughly linear). Estimated diversity, derived from one million T cells, was regarded as an underestimate.

The sample taken for sequencing was blood. This sequence was found in a man aged 30 to 45 in good health. The chain has TRBV3-1 and TRBJ1-2, with D unresolved. CDR3 amino acids: CASSARAGANYGYTF. CDR3 nucleotide sequence: TGTGCCAGCAGCGCAAGAGCCGGGGCTAACTATGGCTACACCTTC.